Listed below are T cell receptor beta chains from one sample, sequenced in a study of breast tumors, draining lymph nodes, adjacent tissues. Via MiXCR, TCRdb re-called the multiplex PCR reads, giving one row per CDR3 protein. The profile shows 180,000 or so distinct CDR3 sequences, roughly 35% of them singletons. The sequenced sample was axillary lymph node tissue. The receptors derive from a female donor with breast cancer. Some clones in this sample may be carry-over from other donors' samples. Both conserved end residues are part of each CDR3. Fields, in order: clone size, D gene, J gene, V gene, CDR3 protein, CDR3 DNA. D genes are given only for firm matches. Clone size is shown for a subset of rows, as once, few, many or a class of expanded clone.

abundance: -
d_gene: -
j_gene: TRBJ1-2
v_gene: TRBV7-3
CDR3aa: CASSPTPTRDGYTF
CDR3nt: TGTGCCAGCAGCCCAACCCCGACAAGAGATGGCTACACCTTC

abundance: many
d_gene: TRBD2
j_gene: TRBJ2-3
v_gene: TRBV30
CDR3aa: CAWSVGAGGRDTQYF
CDR3nt: TGTGCCTGGAGTGTAGGAGCGGGGGGCAGAGATACGCAGTATTTT

abundance: -
d_gene: TRBD1
j_gene: TRBJ1-6
v_gene: TRBV24-1
CDR3aa: CAKGQKRSMTSYNSPLHF
CDR3nt: TGTGCCAAGGGACAGAAGAGGAGCATGACCTCCTATAATTCACCCCTCCACTTT

abundance: many
d_gene: -
j_gene: TRBJ1-6
v_gene: TRBV28
CDR3aa: CASSLSGRAYYNSPLHF
CDR3nt: TGTGCCAGCAGTTTAAGTGGGAGGGCCTACTATAATTCACCCCTCCACTTT

abundance: many
d_gene: TRBD1
j_gene: TRBJ1-4
v_gene: TRBV6-2/TRBV6-3
CDR3aa: CASSKGQTNEKLFF
CDR3nt: TGTGCCAGCAGCAAGGGACAGACTAATGAAAAACTGTTTTTT

abundance: many
d_gene: -
j_gene: TRBJ2-7
v_gene: TRBV5-1
CDR3aa: CASSLSGQGGHEQYF
CDR3nt: TGCGCCAGCAGCTTGAGTGGGCAGGGGGGCCACGAGCAGTACTTC

abundance: few
d_gene: -
j_gene: TRBJ1-1
v_gene: TRBV5-1
CDR3aa: CASIPGPMNTEAFF
CDR3nt: TGCGCCAGCATCCCCGGACCCATGAACACTGAAGCTTTCTTT

abundance: many
d_gene: -
j_gene: TRBJ1-2
v_gene: TRBV7-8
CDR3aa: CASKQGTTNYGYTF
CDR3nt: TGTGCCAGCAAGCAAGGAACCACTAACTATGGCTACACCTTC

abundance: many
d_gene: TRBD2
j_gene: TRBJ2-1
v_gene: TRBV12-3/TRBV12-4
CDR3aa: CAITGTSGTNEQFF
CDR3nt: TGTGCCATTACAGGGACTAGCGGGACCAATGAGCAGTTCTTC

abundance: -
d_gene: -
j_gene: TRBJ1-2
v_gene: TRBV2
CDR3aa: CASTPGVYGYTF
CDR3nt: TGTGCTAGCACCCCAGGCGTCTATGGCTACACCTTC

abundance: few
d_gene: -
j_gene: TRBJ2-3
v_gene: TRBV27
CDR3aa: CASNSYGGGTDTQYF
CDR3nt: TGTGCCAGCAATTCATACGGCGGGGGCACAGATACGCAGTATTTT

abundance: many
d_gene: -
j_gene: TRBJ2-1
v_gene: TRBV7-8
CDR3aa: CASSPHVGGAGEQFF
CDR3nt: TGTGCCAGCAGCCCCCACGTGGGGGGGGCCGGAGAGCAGTTCTTC

abundance: -
d_gene: -
j_gene: TRBJ1-4
v_gene: TRBV29-1
CDR3aa: CSVEGATNEKLFF
CDR3nt: TGCAGCGTTGAAGGGGCAACTAATGAAAAACTGTTTTTT

abundance: many
d_gene: -
j_gene: TRBJ1-2
v_gene: TRBV4-3
CDR3aa: CASSQVGGNYGYTF
CDR3nt: TGCGCCAGCAGCCAAGTGGGGGGCAACTATGGCTACACCTTC

abundance: many
d_gene: TRBD1
j_gene: TRBJ2-3
v_gene: TRBV7-9
CDR3aa: CASSRDRADMQYF
CDR3nt: TGTGCCAGCAGCAGGGACAGGGCAGATATGCAGTATTTT

abundance: many
d_gene: -
j_gene: TRBJ1-5
v_gene: TRBV7-9
CDR3aa: CASSGGGGGNQPQHF
CDR3nt: TGTGCCAGCAGCGGGGGGGGAGGAGGCAATCAGCCCCAGCATTTT